This T cell receptor beta chain is from a study of T cell changes during pregnancy in multiple sclerosis. The CDR3 spans 15 residues. Trimming removed 2 bases from V and 5 bases from J; junction bases left unmatched: 7. The germline CDR1 and CDR2 sequences are SGHRS and YFSETQ. Libraries were prepared by immunoSEQ multiplex PCR; TCRdb keeps only in-frame clonotypes and omits some of them. The sample holds tens of thousands of clones; 88% are singletons and the top ten take roughly 0.74%. This clone was counted once. The V call is TRBV5-1, the J call TRBJ2-3; TRBD2 matches at 8 bases. The receptor was derived from a female donor in good health, enrolled as a control in a pregnancy study. The sample consisted of CD4+ T cells from peripheral blood mononuclear cells, taken in the first trimester of pregnancy. In DNA form, the CDR3 reads TGCGCCAGCAGCTTTGGGTCCGGGAGGGGAGATACGCAGTATTTT. Translation: CASSFGSGRGDTQYF.